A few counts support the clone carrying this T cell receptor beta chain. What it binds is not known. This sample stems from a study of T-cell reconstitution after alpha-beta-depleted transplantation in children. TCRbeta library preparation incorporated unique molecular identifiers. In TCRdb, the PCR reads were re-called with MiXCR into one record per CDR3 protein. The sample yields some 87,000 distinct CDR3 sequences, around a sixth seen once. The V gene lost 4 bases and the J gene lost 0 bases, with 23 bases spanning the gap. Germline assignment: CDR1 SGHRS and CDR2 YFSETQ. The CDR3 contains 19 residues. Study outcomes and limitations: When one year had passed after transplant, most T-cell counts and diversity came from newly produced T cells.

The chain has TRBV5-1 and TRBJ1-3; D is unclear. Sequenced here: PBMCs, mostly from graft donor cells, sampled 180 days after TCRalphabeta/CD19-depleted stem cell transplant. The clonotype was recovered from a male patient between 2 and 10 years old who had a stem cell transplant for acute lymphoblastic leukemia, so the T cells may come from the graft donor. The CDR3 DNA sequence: TGCGCCAGCAGCACACTCCCCATAAGGAGTTACTACTCTGGAAACACCATATATTTT. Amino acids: CASSTLPIRSYYSGNTIYF.